The 23 T cell receptor beta chains presented below share a single source sample, sequenced in a study of blood T cell repertoires in COVID-19. Produced via immunoSEQ multiplex PCR; TCRdb's table is partial and in-frame only. The data hold 200,000 to 250,000 clones, with around 84% observed a single time. The sample was peripheral blood. The receptors were sampled from a man aged 30 to 39 with active or convalescent COVID-19.

The rearrangement uses TRBV19 and TRBJ2-3, with 7 bases identical to TRBD2. V shed 1 base, J shed 5 bases, and the junction held 3 bases outside the gene matches. Looked up from germline, CDR1 is LNHDA and CDR2 is SQIVND (reference sequence). CDR3 length: 14 amino acids. In nucleotides, the CDR3 is TGTGCCAGTAGTATAGTGGGGGGGATAGATACGCAGTATTTT. Encoded protein: CASSIVGGIDTQYF.

This sequence joins TRBV5-1 and TRBJ2-3; D is unclear. CDR1 is SGHRS and CDR2 is YFSETQ in the germline V gene. This CDR3 has 12 residues. Between the trimmed V and J ends, which lost 3 bases and 3 bases, there was a span of 5 bases. The CDR3 here is CASSSETDTQYF. CDR3 coding DNA: TGCGCCAGCAGCTCCGAGACAGATACGCAGTATTTT.

The J gene is TRBJ2-1, the V gene TRBV27, with TRBD2 as a possible D gene (5 bases). CDR1 is MNHEY and CDR2 is SMNVEV in the germline V gene (reference sequence). Trimming pared 6 bases from V and 5 bases from J, leaving 20 bases between. This CDR3 comprises 16 residues. The CDR3 DNA follows: TGTGCCAGCAGCCCGATCGGAGGCCCTGTCGACAATGAGCAGTTCTTC. Protein sequence: CASSPIGGPVDNEQFF.

This chain joins TRBV6-6 and TRBJ2-1; 12 positions match TRBD2. The CDR3 runs 15 residues. Germline loops: CDR1 MNHNY, CDR2 SVGAGI (reference sequence). V lost 5 bases and J lost 5; bases outside the gene matches: 4. The CDR3 bases are TGTGCCAGCAGTCTGACTAGCGGGGGTAACAATGAGCAGTTCTTC. Encoded protein: CASSLTSGGNNEQFF.

The CDR3 coding sequence is TGTGCCAGCGGACAGCCTAACAATCAGCCCCAGCATTTT. Protein product: CASGQPNNQPQHF. The chain couples TRBV6-5 to TRBJ1-5, with D maybe TRBD1 (6 bases). Germline CDR1 is MNHEY and CDR2 is SVGAGI. The length of the CDR3 is 13 residues. V lost 8 bases and J lost 3, with 11 bases in between.

V usage is TRBV9 and J usage is TRBJ1-5; D not resolved. From germline, CDR1 is SGDLS and CDR2 YYNGEE. This CDR3 spans 14 amino acids. Trimming removed 2 bases from V and 5 bases from J, with 11 bases in between. In DNA, the CDR3 is TGTGCCAGCAGCGTCCCCTCTACAGATCAGCCCCAGCATTTT. Translated: CASSVPSTDQPQHF.

This sequence joins TRBV2 and TRBJ1-1; perhaps TRBD1 as D (5 bases). The CDR3 has 13 residues. Germline CDR1 is SNHLY and CDR2 is FYNNEI. The ends were cut back, 8 bases at V and 2 bases at J, with 12 bases in the middle. Written as DNA, the CDR3 is TGTGCCAGCGGTGTGACAGACAACACTGAAGCTTTCTTT. It translates to CASGVTDNTEAFF.

V gene TRBV28 combines with J gene TRBJ1-4; 9 positions agree with TRBD1. Germline values: CDR1 MDHEN, CDR2 SYDVKM. J gave up 6 bases and V 7 bases, and 12 bases lay outside the gene matches. The CDR3 runs to 16 residues. This CDR3 reads CASTPQGTGRYEKLFF. For the CDR3, the DNA is TGTGCCAGCACTCCACAAGGGACAGGGAGATATGAAAAACTGTTTTTT.

CDR3 nucleotide sequence: TGTGCCAGCAGATCCGCCCCGGGGGTCGCCACAGATACGCAGTATTTT. Its protein is CASRSAPGVATDTQYF. The chain combines TRBV5-4 with TRBJ2-3; D might be TRBD2 (6 bases). Germline CDR1 is SGHNT and CDR2 is YYREEE (reference sequence). CDR3 length equals 16 residues. Trimming cost V 5 bases and J 2 bases, with 18 bases left between them.

As regards this clone: Other DNA sequences in the same sample also yield this CDR3. The J gene is TRBJ1-2, the V gene TRBV6-5, with 7 bases aligning to TRBD1. The CDR3 is made up of 15 amino acids. After removal of 0 bases from V and 4 bases from J, the junction contained 5 bases not matched to a gene. CDR1 and CDR2 (germline): MNHEY, SVGAGI. CDR3 bases: TGTGCCAGCAGTTACTCAGGGCAGGGGGGCTATGGCTACACCTTC. This codes for CASSYSGQGGYGYTF.

This rearrangement joins TRBV27 to TRBJ2-7, with 9 bases fitting TRBD2. CDR1 MNHEY and CDR2 SMNVEV come from the germline V gene (reference sequence). The CDR3 spans 14 residues. The V gene end was trimmed by 8 bases and the J gene end by 7 bases; junction bases not matched to a gene: 12. CDR3 bases: TGTGCCAGCTGGGACGGGACTAGCCTAAGAGAGCAGTACTTC. Residues: CASWDGTSLREQYF.

Only a few counts were recorded for this clone. V gene TRBV3-1 (or the pseudogene TRBV3-2) combines with J gene TRBJ2-1; unclear D gene. Germline values: CDR1 LGHDT, CDR2 YNNKEL (reference sequence). The ends were cut back, 0 bases at V and 6 bases at J, with 12 bases in the middle. The CDR3 covers 15 residues. The CDR3 here is CASSQDSGQSNEQFF. Here the CDR3 DNA reads TGTGCCAGCAGCCAAGATTCAGGCCAAAGCAATGAGCAGTTCTTC.

The chain carries TRBV28 and TRBJ1-6; 7 bases agree with TRBD1. V gave up 1 base and J gave up 10 bases; unmatched junction bases: 7. This CDR3 is 15 amino acids long. Germline values: CDR1 MDHEN, CDR2 SYDVKM. CDR3 in DNA: TGTGCCAGCAGTTTATCCGACAGGGTTTACTCACCCCTCCACTTT. It yields the protein CASSLSDRVYSPLHF. Looking up the rest from reference TRBV28 and TRBJ1-6 gives the full variable domain: DVKVTQSSRYLVKRTGEKVFLECVQDMDHENMFWYRQDPGLGLRLIYFSYDVKMKEKGDIPEGYSVSREKKERFSLILESASTNQTSMYLCASSLSDRVYSPLHFGNGTRLTVT.

V gene TRBV5-8 combines with J gene TRBJ1-2, with D tentatively TRBD1 (6 bases). Germline CDR1 SGHTS, CDR2 YDEGEE. Trimming took 4 bases from V and 4 from J, leaving 20 bases between them. The length of the CDR3 is 16 residues. The CDR3 DNA follows: TGTGCCAGCAGCCCTGTGTTCCCCAGGGGCCGCTATGGCTACACCTTC. This translates into CASSPVFPRGRYGYTF.

This clone has more than one count but fewer than ten. The chain recombines TRBV4-2 with TRBJ2-7; 9 bases agree with TRBD1. From germline, CDR1 is LGHNA and CDR2 YNFKEQ. The length of the CDR3 is 14 residues. With 3 bases clipped from V and 4 bases from J, the junction kept 4 bases outside the gene matches. The CDR3 bases are TGTGCCAGCAGCCATGACAGGGGGTCTTACGAGCAGTACTTC. As protein: CASSHDRGSYEQYF.

The chain combines TRBV4-3 with TRBJ2-7, with a possible D match to TRBD2 (6 bases). This CDR3 contains 15 residues. Trimming stripped 4 bases from V and 0 bases from J, with 13 bases between. Germline-derived CDR1 and CDR2 are LGHNA and YSLEER. CDR3 sequence (DNA): TGCGCCAGCAGCCCGGGACTTTCTAGCTCCTACGAGCAGTACTTC. Its translation: CASSPGLSSSYEQYF.

The rearrangement joins TRBV9 to TRBJ2-3; the D is unclear. Trimming took off 0 bases at V and 6 bases at J, with 14 bases between the two ends. CDR3 length: 15 residues. Germline assignment: CDR1 SGDLS and CDR2 YYNGEE. The CDR3 loop is CASSVDGAEADTQYF. The CDR3 nucleotides are TGTGCCAGCAGCGTAGACGGAGCCGAGGCGGATACGCAGTATTTT.

Turning to this clone: Other DNA sequences in the same sample also yield this CDR3. This chain joins TRBV27 and TRBJ2-2; 8 bases align to TRBD2. Germline trimming cut 3 bases from V and 3 bases from J; bases unmatched to any gene: 6. CDR1 MNHEY and CDR2 SMNVEV come from the germline V gene (reference sequence). The CDR3 is made up of 16 amino acids. CDR3 in DNA: TGTGCCAGCAGTTTGGGGACTAGGGGGGACACCGGGGAGCTGTTTTTT. Amino acid sequence: CASSLGTRGDTGELFF.

This clone was seen only once. V usage is TRBV7-2 and J usage is TRBJ1-2; weak D call: TRBD1 (5 bases). This CDR3 region has 13 residues. Trimming cost V 3 bases and J 6 bases, with 11 bases left between them. From germline, CDR1 is SGHTA and CDR2 FQGNSA. The CDR3 protein is CASSFSRANGYTF. CDR3 nucleotide sequence: TGTGCCAGCAGCTTTAGCAGGGCTAATGGCTACACCTTC.

This clone was detected once. V usage is TRBV7-2 and J usage is TRBJ2-3, with TRBD2 identical over 10 bases. Germline trimming cut 6 bases from V and 2 bases from J; bases unmatched to any gene: 5. The V gene's germline CDR1 is SGHTA and CDR2 FQGNSA. CDR3 length: 15 amino acids. CDR3 bases: TGTGCCAGCAGTCCGACTAGCGGGTCCACAGATACGCAGTATTTT. Translating it yields CASSPTSGSTDTQYF.

The V call is TRBV27, the J call TRBJ2-7, with D perhaps TRBD2 (6 bases). This CDR3 comprises 13 residues. Germline-derived CDR1 and CDR2 are MNHEY and SMNVEV (reference sequence). V was shortened by 2 bases and J by 6 bases, with 11 bases between the two germline ends. DNA for the CDR3: TGTGCCAGCAGTTTAGGGAGGTTGGGCGAGCAGTACTTC. This codes for CASSLGRLGEQYF.

V usage is TRBV9 and J usage is TRBJ2-1, with 7 bases fitting TRBD2. In germline, CDR1 is SGDLS, CDR2 YYNGEE. The CDR3 runs 17 residues. The trim removed 1 base at V and 7 bases at J, leaving 14 bases unmatched. CDR3 region: CASSVYTSAPGGNEQFF. Here the CDR3 DNA reads TGTGCCAGCAGCGTATACACTAGCGCCCCCGGGGGGAATGAGCAGTTCTTC.

The genes are TRBV28 and TRBJ1-3; the D gene is possibly TRBD1 (6 bases). The length of the CDR3 is 14 residues. Trimming stripped 3 bases from V and 8 bases from J, with 14 bases between. The V gene's germline CDR1 is MDHEN and CDR2 SYDVKM. The CDR3 region is CASSLTGPGDTIYF. CDR3 nucleotide sequence: TGTGCCAGCAGTTTGACGGGACCAGGGGACACCATATATTTT.